This T cell receptor (beta chain) was documented in a study of cytomegalovirus exposure and HLA in healthy donors. In germline, CDR1 is SQVTM, CDR2 ANQGSEA. With 8 bases removed from V and 5 bases from J, the gap between germline ends came to 15 bases. The CDR3 has 12 residues. Amplification used 60 Vbeta primers and 13 Jbeta primers. TCRdb keeps only in-frame clones here, not all; method: immunoSEQ multiplex PCR. The top ten hold 4% to 5.5% of the sample, which has 85,000 to 130,000 clones, more than 65% seen once. The material sequenced was PBMCs. The clonotype originates from a woman aged 18-29 years in good health and CMV-seropositive. The J gene is TRBJ2-5, the V gene TRBV29-1; D is possibly TRBD2 (6 bases). Written as DNA, the CDR3 is TGCAGCTACCGGAGGGGCGGGGAGACCCAGTACTTC. Its translation is CSYRRGGETQYF. Supplemented by reference TRBV29-1 and TRBJ2-5, the full variable domain reads SAVISQKPSRDICQRGTSLTIQCQVDSQVTMMFWYRQQPGQSLTLIATANQGSEATYESGFVIDKFPISRPNLTFSTLTVSNMSPEDSSIYLCSYRRGGETQYFGPGTRLLVL.